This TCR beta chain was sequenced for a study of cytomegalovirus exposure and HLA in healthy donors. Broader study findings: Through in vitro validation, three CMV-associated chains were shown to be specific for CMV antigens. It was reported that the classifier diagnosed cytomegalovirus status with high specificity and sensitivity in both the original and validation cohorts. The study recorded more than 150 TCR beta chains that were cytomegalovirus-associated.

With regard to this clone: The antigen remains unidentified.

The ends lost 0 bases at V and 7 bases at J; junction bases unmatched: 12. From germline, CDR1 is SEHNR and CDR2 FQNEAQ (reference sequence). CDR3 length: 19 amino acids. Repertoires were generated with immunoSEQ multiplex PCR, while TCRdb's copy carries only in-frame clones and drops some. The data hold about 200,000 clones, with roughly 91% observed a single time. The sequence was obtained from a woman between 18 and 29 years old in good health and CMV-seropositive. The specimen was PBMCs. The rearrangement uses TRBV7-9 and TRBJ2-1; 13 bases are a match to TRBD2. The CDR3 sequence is CASSLALLAGGPLRNEQFF. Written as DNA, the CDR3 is TGTGCCAGCAGCTTAGCCCTACTAGCGGGAGGGCCCCTACGGAATGAGCAGTTCTTC.